This TCR beta chain was recorded in a study of a mutant IDH1 vaccine in newly diagnosed glioma. Study in general: Eight vaccinations were given in weeks 1, 3, 5, 7, 11, 15, 19 and 23. Radiotherapy alone preceded vaccination by 4-6 weeks; alternatively, vaccination started with temozolomide cycles. Those enrolled had earlier been treated with radiotherapy, temozolomide, or both, mostly both. Overall study findings and caveats: Whatever changes occurred in top peripheral T cell clonotypes seemed unrelated to pseudoprogression.

CDR1 and CDR2 (germline): WNHNN, SYGVQD (reference sequence). The CDR3 is 15 residues long. Trimming at V came to 0 bases and at J to 3 bases, leaving 5 bases not matched to a gene. Remarks on this clone: The antigen is undetermined.

Specified time point: week 11, during vaccination. Topical imiquimod was applied with each vaccine dose, which held 300 ug of mutant IDH1 20-mer peptide. TCRdb keeps only in-frame clones here, not all; method: immunoSEQ multiplex PCR. The data contain around 130,000 clones, roughly 78% of them singletons. This rearrangement joins TRBV10-1 to TRBJ2-7; 7 bases are a match to TRBD1. The sequencing here drew on PBMCs, taken from a glioma patient whose treatment included an IDH1 peptide vaccine. This receptor was obtained from a man in his forties or fifties with glioma. The CDR3 bases are TGCGCCAGCAGTGAGTCGAAGGACAGGTGCTACGAGCAGTACTTC. Its protein is CASSESKDRCYEQYF.